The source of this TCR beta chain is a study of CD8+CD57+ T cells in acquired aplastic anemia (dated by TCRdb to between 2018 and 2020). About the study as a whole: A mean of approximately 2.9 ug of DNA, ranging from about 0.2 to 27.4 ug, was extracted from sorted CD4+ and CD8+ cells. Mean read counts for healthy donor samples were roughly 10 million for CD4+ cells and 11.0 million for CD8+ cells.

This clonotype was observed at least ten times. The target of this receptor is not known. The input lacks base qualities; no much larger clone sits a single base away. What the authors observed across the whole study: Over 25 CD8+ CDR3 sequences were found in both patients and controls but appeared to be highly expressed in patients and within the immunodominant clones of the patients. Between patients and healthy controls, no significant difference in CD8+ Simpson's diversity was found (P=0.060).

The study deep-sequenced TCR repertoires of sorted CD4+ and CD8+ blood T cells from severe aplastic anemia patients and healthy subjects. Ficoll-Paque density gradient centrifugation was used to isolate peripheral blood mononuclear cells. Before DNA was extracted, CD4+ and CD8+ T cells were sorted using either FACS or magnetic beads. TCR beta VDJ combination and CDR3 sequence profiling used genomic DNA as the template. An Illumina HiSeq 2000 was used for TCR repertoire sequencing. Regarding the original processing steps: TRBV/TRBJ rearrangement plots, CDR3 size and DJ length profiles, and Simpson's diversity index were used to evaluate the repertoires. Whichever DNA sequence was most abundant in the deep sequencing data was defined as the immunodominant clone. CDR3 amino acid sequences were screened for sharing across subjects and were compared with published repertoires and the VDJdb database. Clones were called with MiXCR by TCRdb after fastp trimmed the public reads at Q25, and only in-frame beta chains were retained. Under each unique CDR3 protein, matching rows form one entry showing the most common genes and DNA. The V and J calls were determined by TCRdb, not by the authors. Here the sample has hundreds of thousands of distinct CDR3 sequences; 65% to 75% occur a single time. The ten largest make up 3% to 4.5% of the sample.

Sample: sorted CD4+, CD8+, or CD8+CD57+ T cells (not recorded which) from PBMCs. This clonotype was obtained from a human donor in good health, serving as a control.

CDR3 sequence: CASSLGVGGSGGELFF. The DNA sequence follows: TGTGCCAGTAGTCTCGGCGTAGGGGGATCTGGCGGGGAGCTGTTTTTT. The rearranged segments are TRBV19 and TRBJ2-2, with a tentative D gene TRBD1 over 6 matching bases. V and J are truncated by 5 bases and 7 bases respectively, leaving an intervening sequence of 20 bases. Inclusive of the bounding cysteine and phenylalanine, the CDR3 is 16 residues long. The entry retains the CDR3 DNA only, 48 bases that are in frame from base 1. The germline V gene (reference sequence) yields LNHDA for CDR1 and SQIVND for CDR2. Reference TRBV19 and TRBJ2-2 proteins supply the regions before and after the CDR3; the full variable domain is: DGGITQSPKYLFRKEGQNVTLSCEQNLNHDAMYWYRQDPGQGLRLIYYSQIVNDFQKGDIAEGYSVSREKKESFPLTVTSAQKNPTAFYLCASSLGVGGSGGELFFGEGSRLTVL.